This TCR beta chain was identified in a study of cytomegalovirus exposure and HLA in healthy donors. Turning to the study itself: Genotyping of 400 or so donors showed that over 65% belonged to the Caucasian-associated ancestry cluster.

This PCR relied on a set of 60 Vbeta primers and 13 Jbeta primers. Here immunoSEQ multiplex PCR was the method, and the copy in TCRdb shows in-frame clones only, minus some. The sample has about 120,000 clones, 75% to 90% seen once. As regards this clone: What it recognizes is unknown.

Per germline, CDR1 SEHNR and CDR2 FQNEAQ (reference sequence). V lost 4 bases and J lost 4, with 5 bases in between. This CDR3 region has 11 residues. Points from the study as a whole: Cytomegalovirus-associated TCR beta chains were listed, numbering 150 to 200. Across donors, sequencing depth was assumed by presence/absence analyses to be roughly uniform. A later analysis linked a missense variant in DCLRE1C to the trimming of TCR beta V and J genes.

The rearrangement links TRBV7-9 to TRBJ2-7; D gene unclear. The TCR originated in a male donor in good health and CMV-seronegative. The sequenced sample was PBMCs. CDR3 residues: CASSSNYEQYF. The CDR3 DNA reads TGTGCCAGCAGCTCCAATTACGAGCAGTACTTC.